Following are 19 T cell receptor beta chains from one sample sequenced in a study of a mutant IDH1 vaccine in newly diagnosed glioma. For these receptors, no antigen is known. Documented time point: week 23, last vaccination. Each vaccine dose was 300 ug of mutant IDH1 20-mer peptide, with topical imiquimod. Clones were sequenced by immunoSEQ multiplex PCR, and TCRdb holds only the in-frame ones, with some missing. The sample contains 25,000 to 35,000 clones, roughly 80% of which appear only once. Sequenced material: PBMCs, taken from a glioma patient whose treatment included an IDH1 peptide vaccine. The source is a woman between 18 and 30 years old with glioma.

The chain joins TRBV5-1 to TRBJ1-3, with 9 bases identical to TRBD1. This CDR3 has 16 amino acids. With 4 bases clipped from V and 4 bases from J, the junction kept 9 bases outside the gene matches. CDR1 SGHRS and CDR2 YFSETQ come from the germline V gene. CDR3 sequence reads: CASSIQGAGSGNTIYF. CDR3 nucleotide sequence: TGCGCCAGCAGCATACAGGGGGCAGGTTCAGGAAACACCATATATTTT.

This clone has only one observation. V gene TRBV5-1 combines with J gene TRBJ1-4, with 8 bases identical to TRBD1. The V gene's germline CDR1 is SGHRS and CDR2 YFSETQ. The CDR3 is 14 amino acids. Germline trimming cut 4 bases from V and 8 bases from J; bases unmatched to any gene: 7. The CDR3 protein is CASSNGQGWEKLFF. Written as DNA, the CDR3 is TGCGCCAGCAGCAACGGACAGGGATGGGAAAAACTGTTTTTT. The whole variable domain, filled in from reference TRBV5-1 and TRBJ1-4, reads KAGVTQTPRYLIKTRGQQVTLSCSPISGHRSVSWYQQTPGQGLQFLFEYFSETQRNKGNFPGRFSGRQFSNSRSEMNVSTLELGDSALYLCASSNGQGWEKLFFGSGTQLSVL.

The genes are TRBV27 and TRBJ2-7, with 8 nucleotides matching TRBD1. The CDR3 runs 15 residues. V lost 0 bases to trimming and J lost 4 bases; unmatched junction nucleotides: 5. Per germline, CDR1 MNHEY and CDR2 SMNVEV (reference sequence). CDR3 in DNA: TGTGCCAGCAGTTTATCGGACAGGGAGAATTACGAGCAGTACTTC. Translated: CASSLSDRENYEQYF.

The chain joins TRBV5-1 to TRBJ2-3, with 8 bases matching TRBD1. Germline CDR1 reads SGHRS; CDR2 reads YFSETQ. The length of the CDR3 is 17 residues. V was clipped by 0 bases and J by 3 bases; unmatched bases: 9. CDR3 nucleotides: TGCGCCAGCAGCTTGGGAAATAGTGACAGGGGAACAGATACGCAGTATTTT. Translation gives CASSLGNSDRGTDTQYF.

The chain has TRBV28 and TRBJ1-1; D call uncertain. The CDR3 runs 12 residues. Trimming took 3 bases from V and 11 from J, leaving 13 bases between them. Germline V gives CDR1 MDHEN, CDR2 SYDVKM. The CDR3 DNA is TGTGCCAGCAGTTTTAGGCCCCTGGGGGCTTTCTTT. Protein product: CASSFRPLGAFF.

This clone was seen a few times. The chain is built from TRBV19 and TRBJ1-1; D ambiguous. CDR1 and CDR2 (germline): LNHDA, SQIVND (reference sequence). V gave up 1 base and J gave up 5 bases, with 11 bases separating them. The CDR3 contains 14 residues. This chain's CDR3 is CASSIGSRGTEAFF. Here the CDR3 DNA reads TGTGCCAGTAGTATAGGGAGCCGAGGGACTGAAGCTTTCTTT.

This sequence joins TRBV2 and TRBJ2-3; TRBD2 is a possible D gene (6 bases). This CDR3 has 14 residues. Trimming stripped 7 bases from V and 2 bases from J, with 13 bases between. Germline values: CDR1 SNHLY, CDR2 FYNNEI. CDR3 sequence reads: CASMRGRNTDTQYF. CDR3 sequence (DNA): TGTGCCAGCATGCGGGGACGGAACACAGATACGCAGTATTTT. Together with reference TRBV2 and TRBJ2-3, the CDR3 gives the full variable domain: EPEVTQTPSHQVTQMGQEVILRCVPISNHLYFYWYRQILGQKVEFLVSFYNNEISEKSEIFDDQFSVERPDGSNFTLKIRSTKLEDSAMYFCASMRGRNTDTQYFGPGTRLTVL.

V is TRBV29-1 and J is TRBJ2-4, with 8 bases that match TRBD2. The CDR3 is made up of 13 amino acids. The germline V gene encodes CDR1 SQVTM and CDR2 ANQGSEA. Trimming at V came to 5 bases and at J to 5 bases, leaving 5 bases not matched to a gene. Here the CDR3 reads CSVTRGGENIQYF. The CDR3 DNA sequence: TGCAGCGTTACACGGGGGGGCGAAAACATTCAGTACTTC.

The chain combines TRBV5-1 with TRBJ1-1; the D is unclear. The CDR3 is 13 residues long. V was trimmed by 4 bases and J by 4 bases, leaving 11 bases between them. CDR1 is SGHRS and CDR2 is YFSETQ in the germline V gene. The CDR3 sequence: CASSRISGTEAFF. For the CDR3, the DNA is TGCGCCAGCAGCCGGATCTCGGGCACTGAAGCTTTCTTT.

This clone showed up just a few times. The chain carries TRBV9 and TRBJ2-5; weak D call: TRBD1 (5 bases). V dropped 3 bases and J dropped 5 bases, with 17 bases sitting between them. Germline CDR1 is SGDLS and CDR2 is YYNGEE. The CDR3 covers 15 residues. DNA for the CDR3: TGTGCCAGCAGCGCCCGCCCCCAGGGCTTGGAGACCCAGTACTTC. The encoded protein is CASSARPQGLETQYF.

The chain joins TRBV7-8 to TRBJ2-3; 7 bases are a match to TRBD2. CDR1 is SGHVS and CDR2 is FQNEAQ in the germline V gene. V was pared by 4 bases and J by 0 bases, with 7 bases of the junction left unmatched. This CDR3 comprises 16 residues. Written as DNA, the CDR3 is TGTGCCAGCAGCTCCAAAATTAGCGGGAGCACAGATACGCAGTATTTT. Translated: CASSSKISGSTDTQYF.

The chain combines TRBV20-1 with TRBJ1-2, with D tentatively TRBD1 (6 bases). CDR3 size: 11 residues. Per the germline V gene, CDR1 is DFQATT and CDR2 is SNEGSKA (reference sequence). V was trimmed by 3 bases and J by 8 bases, leaving 10 bases between them. This CDR3 reads CSASLGGGYTF. Here the CDR3 DNA reads TGCAGTGCTAGCCTAGGGGGGGGCTACACCTTC.

The chain uses TRBV2 and TRBJ1-2; D may be TRBD1 (6 bases). Looked up from germline, CDR1 is SNHLY and CDR2 is FYNNEI. The CDR3 is 16 amino acids. Trimming removed 6 bases from V and 2 bases from J, with 19 bases in between. The CDR3, as DNA: TGTGCCAGCAGAGACCCTTTAGGGGGAGGGAACTATGGCTACACCTTC. Protein product: CASRDPLGGGNYGYTF.

This clone has just a few counts. The chain recombines TRBV6-1 with TRBJ1-6; D is unresolved. Trimming removed 6 bases at V and 3 bases at J, with 12 bases between. The CDR3 has 15 residues. CDR1 MNHNS and CDR2 SASEGT come from the germline V gene. This chain's CDR3 is CASRHRENYNSPLHF. In DNA form, the CDR3 reads TGTGCCAGCAGGCACAGAGAGAACTATAATTCACCCCTCCACTTT.

The CDR3 region has the DNA TGTGCCAGCAGCAAAGCGGGGACAAATGAAAAACTGTTTTTT. Protein product: CASSKAGTNEKLFF. The chain has TRBV21-1 and TRBJ1-4; the D call TRBD1 from the table was never checked on the DNA. TRBV21-1 is given as a pseudogene. This CDR3 is built from 14 residues.

This clone was seen a few times. V gene TRBV5-1 combines with J gene TRBJ1-2, with 7 bases fitting TRBD1. The trim removed 3 bases at V and 4 bases at J, leaving 9 bases unmatched. Germline loops: CDR1 SGHRS, CDR2 YFSETQ. The CDR3 runs 15 residues. CDR3 DNA sequence: TGCGCCAGCAGCTACGGACAGGCATGGGGCTATGGCTACACCTTC. It yields the protein CASSYGQAWGYGYTF.

V is TRBV28 and J is TRBJ1-5; weak D call: TRBD1 (5 bases). The ends were cut back, 7 bases at V and 1 base at J, with 17 bases in the middle. The CDR3 contains 16 residues. The germline gives CDR1 MDHEN, CDR2 SYDVKM. In nucleotides, the CDR3 is TGTGCCAGCACAAGGGGCGAGGGATGGAGCAATCAGCCCCAGCATTTT. Translated: CASTRGEGWSNQPQHF.

The rearrangement uses TRBV13 and TRBJ1-5; D call uncertain. CDR3 length equals 14 residues. CDR1 and CDR2 from the germline V gene are PRHDT and FYEKMQ (reference sequence). Trimming removed 5 bases from V and 3 bases from J, with 11 bases in between. The CDR3 DNA follows: TGTGCCAGCAGCCTTCAAGGGCCCAATCAGCCCCAGCATTTT. Translated: CASSLQGPNQPQHF.

V gene TRBV19 combines with J gene TRBJ2-5, with D maybe TRBD1 (5 bases). CDR3 length: 14 amino acids. V was shortened by 3 bases and J by 4 bases, with 12 bases between the two germline ends. CDR1 and CDR2 (germline): LNHDA, SQIVND (reference sequence). The CDR3 is CASSMQGSVETQYF. The CDR3, as DNA: TGTGCCAGTAGTATGCAGGGTTCGGTAGAGACCCAGTACTTC.